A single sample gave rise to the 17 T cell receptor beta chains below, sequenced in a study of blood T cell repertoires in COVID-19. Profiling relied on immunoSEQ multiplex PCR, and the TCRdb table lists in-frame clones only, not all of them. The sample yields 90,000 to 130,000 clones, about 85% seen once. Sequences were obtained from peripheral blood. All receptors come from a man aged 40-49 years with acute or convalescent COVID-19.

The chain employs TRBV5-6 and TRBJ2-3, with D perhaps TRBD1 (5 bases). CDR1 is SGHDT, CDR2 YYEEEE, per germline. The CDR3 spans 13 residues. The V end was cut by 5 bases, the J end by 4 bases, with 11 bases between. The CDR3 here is CASSLKGADTQYF. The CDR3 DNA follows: TGTGCCAGCAGTCTGAAAGGGGCAGATACGCAGTATTTT.

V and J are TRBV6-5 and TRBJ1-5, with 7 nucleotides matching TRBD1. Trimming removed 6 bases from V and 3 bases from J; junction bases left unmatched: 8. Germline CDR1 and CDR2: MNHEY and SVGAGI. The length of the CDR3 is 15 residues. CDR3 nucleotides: TGTGCCAGCAGAGCCGACAGGGCCTCCAATCAGCCCCAGCATTTT. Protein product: CASRADRASNQPQHF.

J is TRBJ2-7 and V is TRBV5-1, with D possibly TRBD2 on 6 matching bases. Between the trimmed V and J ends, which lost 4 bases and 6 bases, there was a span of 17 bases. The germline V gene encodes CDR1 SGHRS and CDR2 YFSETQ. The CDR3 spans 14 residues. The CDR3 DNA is TGCGCCAGCAGCCTAGGCGGGGTTGATGGCGAGCAGTACTTC. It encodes CASSLGGVDGEQYF.

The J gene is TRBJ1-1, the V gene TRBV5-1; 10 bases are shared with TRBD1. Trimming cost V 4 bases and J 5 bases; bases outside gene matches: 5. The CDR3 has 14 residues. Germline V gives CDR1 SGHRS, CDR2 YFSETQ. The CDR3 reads CASSPRTGGTEAFF. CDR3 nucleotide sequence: TGCGCCAGCAGCCCAAGGACAGGGGGGACTGAAGCTTTCTTT.

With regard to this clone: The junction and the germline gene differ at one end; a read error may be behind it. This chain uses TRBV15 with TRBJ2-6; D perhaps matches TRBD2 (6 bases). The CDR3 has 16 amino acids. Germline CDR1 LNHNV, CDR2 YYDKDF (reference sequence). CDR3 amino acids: CTTSRESPGRYDVLTF. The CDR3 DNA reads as TGTACCACCAGCAGAGAGTCTCCTGGGAGGTATGACGTCCTGACTTTC. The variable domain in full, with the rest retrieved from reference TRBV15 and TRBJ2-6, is DAMVIQNPRYQVTQFGKPVTLSCSQTLNHNVMYWYQQKSSQAPKLLFHYYDKDFNNEADTPDNFQSRRPNTSFCFLDIRSPGLGDTAMYLCTTSRESPGRYDVLTFGAGSRLTVL.

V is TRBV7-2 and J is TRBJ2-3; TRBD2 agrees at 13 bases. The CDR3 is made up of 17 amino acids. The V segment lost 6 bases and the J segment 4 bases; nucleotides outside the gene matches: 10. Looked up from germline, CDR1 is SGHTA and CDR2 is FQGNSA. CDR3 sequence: CASSSTSGGALSDTQYF. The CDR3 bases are TGTGCCAGCAGTTCAACTAGCGGGGGGGCCCTCTCAGATACGCAGTATTTT.

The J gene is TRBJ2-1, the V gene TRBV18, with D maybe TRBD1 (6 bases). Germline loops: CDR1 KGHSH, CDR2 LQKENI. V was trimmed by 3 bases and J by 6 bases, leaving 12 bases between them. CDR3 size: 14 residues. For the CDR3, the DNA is TGTGCCAGCTCACCGCAACGGACAGCCAATGAGCAGTTCTTC. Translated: CASSPQRTANEQFF. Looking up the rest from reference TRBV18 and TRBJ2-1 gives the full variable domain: NAGVMQNPRHLVRRRGQEARLRCSPMKGHSHVYWYRQLPEEGLKFMVYLQKENIIDESGMPKERFSAEFPKEGPSILRIQQVVRGDSAAYFCASSPQRTANEQFFGPGTRLTVL.

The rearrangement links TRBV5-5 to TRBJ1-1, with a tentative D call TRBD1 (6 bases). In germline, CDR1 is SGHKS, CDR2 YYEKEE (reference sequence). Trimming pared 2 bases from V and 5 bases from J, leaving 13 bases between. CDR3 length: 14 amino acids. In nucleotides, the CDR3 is TGTGCCAGCAGCTTCCGGGGGGCGAGTACTGAAGCTTTCTTT. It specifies CASSFRGASTEAFF.

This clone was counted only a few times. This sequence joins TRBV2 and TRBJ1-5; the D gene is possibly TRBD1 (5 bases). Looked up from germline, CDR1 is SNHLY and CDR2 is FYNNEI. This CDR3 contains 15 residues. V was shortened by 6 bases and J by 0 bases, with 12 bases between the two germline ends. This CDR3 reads CASRGGGYSNQPQHF. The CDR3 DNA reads TGTGCCAGCAGGGGTGGGGGGTATAGCAATCAGCCCCAGCATTTT.

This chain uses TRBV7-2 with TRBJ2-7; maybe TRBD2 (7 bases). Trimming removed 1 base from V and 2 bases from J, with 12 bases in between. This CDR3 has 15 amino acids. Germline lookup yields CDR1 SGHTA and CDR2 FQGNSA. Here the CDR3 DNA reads TGTGCCAGCAGCTTAGGGGGGGGGCAACCCTACGAGCAGTACTTC. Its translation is CASSLGGGQPYEQYF.

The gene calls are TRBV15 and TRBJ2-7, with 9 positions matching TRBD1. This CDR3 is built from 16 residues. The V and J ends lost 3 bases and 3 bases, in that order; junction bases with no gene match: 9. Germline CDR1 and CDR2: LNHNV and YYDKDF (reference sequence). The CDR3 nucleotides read TGTGCCACCAGCAGGGGAACAGGGGGCGCTGGCTACGAGCAGTACTTC. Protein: CATSRGTGGAGYEQYF.

This CDR3 is CASSQVQNTDTQYF. The CDR3 DNA is TGCGCCAGCAGCCAAGTTCAGAACACAGATACGCAGTATTTT. The chain couples TRBV4-1 to TRBJ2-3; no clear D. The CDR3 sequence is 14 residues long. Germline V gene data show CDR1 as MGHRA and CDR2 as YSYEKL. With 1 base removed from V and 2 bases from J, the gap between germline ends came to 7 bases.

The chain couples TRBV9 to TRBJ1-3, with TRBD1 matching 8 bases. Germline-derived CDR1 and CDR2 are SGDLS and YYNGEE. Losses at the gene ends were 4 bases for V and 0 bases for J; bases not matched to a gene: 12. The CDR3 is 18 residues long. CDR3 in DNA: TGTGCCAGCAGCCCCTCCGGGACAGGCGTCCGCTCTGGAAACACCATATATTTT. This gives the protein CASSPSGTGVRSGNTIYF. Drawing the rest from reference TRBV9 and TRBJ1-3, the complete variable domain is DSGVTQTPKHLITATGQRVTLRCSPRSGDLSVYWYQQSLDQGLQFLIQYYNGEERAKGNILERFSAQQFPDLHSELNLSSLELGDSALYFCASSPSGTGVRSGNTIYFGEGSWLTVV.

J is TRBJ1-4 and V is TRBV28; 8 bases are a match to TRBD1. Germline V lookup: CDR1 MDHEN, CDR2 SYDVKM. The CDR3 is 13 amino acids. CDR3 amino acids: CATQGARSEKLFF. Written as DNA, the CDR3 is TGTGCTACTCAGGGGGCCAGGAGTGAAAAACTGTTTTTT.

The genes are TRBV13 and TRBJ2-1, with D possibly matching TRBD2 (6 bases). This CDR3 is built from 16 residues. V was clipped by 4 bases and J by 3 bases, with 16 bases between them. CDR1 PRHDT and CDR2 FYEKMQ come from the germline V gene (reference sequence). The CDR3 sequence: CASSSPSNSGYNEQFF. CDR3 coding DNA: TGTGCCAGCAGCTCCCCTAGTAATAGCGGCTACAATGAGCAGTTCTTC.

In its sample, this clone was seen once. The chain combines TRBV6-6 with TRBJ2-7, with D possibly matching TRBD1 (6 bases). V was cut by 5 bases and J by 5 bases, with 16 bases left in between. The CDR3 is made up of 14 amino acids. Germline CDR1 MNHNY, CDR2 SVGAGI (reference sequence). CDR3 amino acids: CASSQYNRVDEQYF. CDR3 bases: TGTGCCAGCAGTCAGTACAACAGGGTGGACGAGCAGTACTTC.

The CDR3 reads CASSITGYGELFF. The CDR3 DNA reads as TGTGCCAGTAGTATCACAGGGTACGGGGAGCTGTTTTTT. J is TRBJ2-2 and V is TRBV19; D is perhaps TRBD1 (6 bases). The CDR3 contains 13 residues. Looked up from germline, CDR1 is LNHDA and CDR2 is SQIVND (reference sequence). V was shortened by 3 bases and J by 7 bases, with 9 bases between the two germline ends. Looking up the rest from reference TRBV19 and TRBJ2-2 gives the full variable domain: DGGITQSPKYLFRKEGQNVTLSCEQNLNHDAMYWYRQDPGQGLRLIYYSQIVNDFQKGDIAEGYSVSREKKESFPLTVTSAQKNPTAFYLCASSITGYGELFFGEGSRLTVL.